The sequence of this T cell receptor beta chain was determined in a study of blood T cell repertoires in COVID-19. Assay used: immunoSEQ multiplex PCR; TCRdb lists only in-frame clones, some missing. The data contain 75,000 to 95,000 clones, 90% to 95% of them singletons. V lost 4 bases, J lost 2 bases, and 9 bases stayed unmatched. This CDR3 contains 17 residues. CDR1 is MDHEN, CDR2 SYDVKM, per germline. This clonotype originated in a man between 60 and 75 years old with acute or convalescent COVID-19. The rearrangement links TRBV28 to TRBJ2-1; 9 positions agree with TRBD2. Source material: peripheral blood. CDR3 nucleotide sequence: TGTGCCAGCAGTTGGGTTAGCGGGAGTAAAGCCTACAATGAGCAGTTCTTC. It encodes CASSWVSGSKAYNEQFF.